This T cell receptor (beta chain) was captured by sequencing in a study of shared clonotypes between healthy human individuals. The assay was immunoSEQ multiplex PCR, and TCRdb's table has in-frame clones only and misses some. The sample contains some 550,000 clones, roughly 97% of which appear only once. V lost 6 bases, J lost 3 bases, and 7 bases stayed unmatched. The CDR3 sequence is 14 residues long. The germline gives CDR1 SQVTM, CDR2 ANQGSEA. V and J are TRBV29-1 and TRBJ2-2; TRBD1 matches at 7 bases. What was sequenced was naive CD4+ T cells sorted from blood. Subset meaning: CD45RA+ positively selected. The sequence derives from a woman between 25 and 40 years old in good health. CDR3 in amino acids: CSVLDRNHTGELFF. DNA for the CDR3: TGCAGCGTCCTGGACAGGAACCACACCGGGGAGCTGTTTTTT.